This passage covers 12 T cell receptor beta chains from one sample sequenced in a study of post-analysis software for immune sequencing data (dated by TCRdb to the mid-2010s). The library was prepared using PCR. Reads for this sample came from an Illumina HiSeq 2500. To reduce PCR and sequencing biases, unique molecular identifiers were incorporated into the TCR beta cDNA libraries. In-frame beta chains were kept once TCRdb had trimmed the public reads at Q25 with fastp and called clones with MiXCR. Each entry is one CDR3 protein sequence, shown with its most common DNA and genes. The sample has roughly 730,000 distinct CDR3 sequences on record, just under 30% of them singletons. The ten largest clonotypes hold around 0.6% of the sample. These receptors have no identified antigens. General study outcomes and caveats: Roughly 5 TRBV segments, including TRBV5-6, TRBV5-1 and TRBV20-1, were significantly more frequent in patients than controls.

Sequences were obtained from blood. These receptors originate from a girl aged 5 to 17 with multiple sclerosis.

The V call is TRBV14, the J call TRBJ1-6, with D possibly matching TRBD1 (6 bases). With 6 bases removed from V and 10 bases from J, the gap between germline ends came to 25 bases. The CDR3 is 17 amino acids. Germline V gives CDR1 SGHDN, CDR2 FVKESK. CDR3 amino acids: CASRQILFTGHQSPLHF. CDR3 bases: TGTGCCAGCAGGCAGATCCTATTTACAGGGCATCAGTCACCCCTCCACTTT.

This clonotype was observed many times. The junction does not match germline at one end; this may be a read error. V usage is TRBV5-1 and J usage is TRBJ2-3; perhaps TRBD1 as D (5 bases). Germline CDR1 SGHRS, CDR2 YFSETQ. The CDR3 runs to 12 residues. CDR3 DNA: TGTGCCAGCAGCTTAGGGGCAGATACGCAGTATTTT. It is translated as CASSLGADTQYF.

This clonotype was detected a few times. The rearrangement links TRBV27 to TRBJ1-2; no definite D call. The CDR3 consists of 12 residues. Deletions cut 4 bases from V and 8 bases from J, with 11 bases between. Germline V lookup: CDR1 MNHEY, CDR2 SMNVEV (reference sequence). The CDR3 bases are TGTGCCAGCAGTTCCGGAGTACGAGGCTACACCTTC. It translates to CASSSGVRGYTF.

This clonotype came up many times. This chain uses TRBV6-5 with TRBJ2-7; 15 bases line up with TRBD2. The CDR3 runs 15 residues. V lost 6 bases and J lost 4; bases outside the gene matches: 4. Germline lookup yields CDR1 MNHEY and CDR2 SVGAGI. CDR3 in DNA: TGTGCCAGCAGGGGACTAGCGGGAGGTCGGTACGAGCAGTACTTC. It is translated as CASRGLAGGRYEQYF.

Points on this clonotype: A much larger clone lies one base from this, so it may be a read error. The rearrangement links TRBV29-1 to TRBJ2-1; 7 nucleotides agree with TRBD2. The germline V gene encodes CDR1 SQVTM and CDR2 ANQGSEA. CDR3 size: 19 residues. The CDR3 reads CSVEDRAWRERSSYDEQFF. DNA for the CDR3: TGCAGCGTTGAAGATCGGGCGTGGCGGGAGCGGAGCTCCTACGATGAGCAGTTCTTC.

The chain employs TRBV7-9 and TRBJ1-5; 8 bases fit TRBD1. V lost 8 bases, J lost 9 bases, and 6 bases stayed unmatched. The CDR3 extends over 12 amino acids. Germline V gene data show CDR1 as SEHNR and CDR2 as FQNEAQ (reference sequence). The CDR3 loop reads CASAQGARPQHF. CDR3 in DNA: TGTGCCAGCGCCCAGGGGGCGAGGCCCCAGCATTTT.

This clonotype has a handful of counts. J is TRBJ1-2 and V is TRBV29-1; weak D call: TRBD1 (6 bases). Germline assignment: CDR1 SQVTM and CDR2 ANQGSEA. The V end was cut by 7 bases, the J end by 8 bases, with 29 bases between. This CDR3 has 16 amino acids. CDR3 region: CSASPRKQGLYVGYTF. CDR3 in DNA: TGCAGCGCGAGCCCCAGAAAACAGGGACTCTATGTCGGCTACACCTTC. The full variable domain, its missing parts supplied by reference TRBV29-1 and TRBJ1-2, is SAVISQKPSRDICQRGTSLTIQCQVDSQVTMMFWYRQQPGQSLTLIATANQGSEATYESGFVIDKFPISRPNLTFSTLTVSNMSPEDSSIYLCSASPRKQGLYVGYTFGSGTRLTVV.

In this sample, this clonotype turned up a few times. The gene calls are TRBV3-1 and TRBJ2-2; 7 bases fit TRBD1. This CDR3 is 16 amino acids long. The V segment lost 4 bases and the J segment 5 bases; nucleotides outside the gene matches: 10. Germline loops: CDR1 LGHDT, CDR2 YNNKEL (reference sequence). The CDR3 DNA reads as TGTGCCAGCAGCCCACAGGGACAGATGGGGACCGGGGAGCTGTTTTTT. It encodes CASSPQGQMGTGELFF.

CDR3 in amino acids: CAGRWTELYEQYF. The CDR3 region has the DNA TGTGCCGGAAGATGGACAGAGCTCTACGAGCAGTACTTC. The chain combines TRBV6-1 with TRBJ2-7; a weak D match, TRBD1 (6 bases). CDR3 length: 13 amino acids. Between the trimmed V and J ends, which lost 11 bases and 3 bases, there was a span of 17 bases. Germline CDR1 is MNHNS and CDR2 is SASEGT.

Regarding this clonotype: Just one base apart from a much larger clone, this may be a read error. The chain joins TRBV29-1 to TRBJ2-7; 7 bases align to TRBD1. There are 13 residues in the CDR3. The germline gives CDR1 SQVTM, CDR2 ANQGSEA. In DNA, the CDR3 is TGCAGCGCTGAAGGACAGGCCTCGTACGAGCAGTACTTC. Protein: CSAEGQASYEQYF.

The V gene is TRBV6-2 or TRBV6-3, the J gene TRBJ2-1, with unresolved D. Between the trimmed V and J ends, which lost 4 bases and 0 bases, there was a span of 13 bases. The CDR3 extends over 16 amino acids. Germline-derived CDR1 and CDR2 are MNHEY and SVGEGT. For the CDR3, the DNA is TGTGCCAGCAGTTGGCGGCCCCGTAGCTCCTACAATGAGCAGTTCTTC. It specifies CASSWRPRSSYNEQFF.

This sequence joins TRBV29-1 and TRBJ2-1, with 9 bases that match TRBD2. V shed 5 bases, J shed 2 bases, and the junction held 7 bases outside the gene matches. Germline CDR1 reads SQVTM; CDR2 reads ANQGSEA. This CDR3 comprises 15 residues. CDR3 loop: CSVRDAGGTYNEQFF. The CDR3, as DNA: TGCAGCGTTCGCGACGCGGGAGGGACCTACAATGAGCAGTTCTTC.